What follows are 19 T cell receptor beta chains derived from one specimen sequenced in a study of cytomegalovirus exposure and HLA in healthy donors. A multiplex PCR was run with 60 Vbeta primers and 13 Jbeta primers. Produced via immunoSEQ multiplex PCR; TCRdb's table is partial and in-frame only. The sample carries approximately 110,000 clones, over 60% recorded once. Sequencing was carried out using PBMCs. Every receptor here comes from a female donor in good health and CMV-seropositive.

This rearrangement joins TRBV9 to TRBJ2-3, with 8 bases lining up with TRBD1. The CDR3 loop spans 16 amino acids. Germline CDR1 reads SGDLS; CDR2 reads YYNGEE. The J segment lost 0 bases and the V segment lost 7 bases, leaving 10 bases of the junction unmatched. The CDR3: CASGRIGQGSTDTQYF. CDR3 bases: TGTGCCAGCGGCCGAATCGGACAGGGTAGCACAGATACGCAGTATTTT.

This chain joins TRBV6-1 and TRBJ1-4, with 7 nucleotides matching TRBD1. This CDR3 spans 15 amino acids. Germline trimming cut 6 bases from V and 4 bases from J; bases unmatched to any gene: 8. CDR1 MNHNS and CDR2 SASEGT come from the germline V gene. The CDR3 here is CASSDAGQINEKLFF. CDR3 DNA: TGTGCCAGCAGCGACGCGGGACAGATTAATGAAAAACTGTTTTTT.

V is TRBV29-1 and J is TRBJ2-6; tentatively, D is TRBD1 (5 bases). Germline CDR1 reads SQVTM; CDR2 reads ANQGSEA. The V end was cut by 7 bases, the J end by 0 bases, with 7 bases between. The CDR3 is 13 amino acids. CDR3: CSATVSGANVLTF. The CDR3 coding sequence is TGCAGCGCGACAGTCTCTGGGGCCAACGTCCTGACTTTC.

V and J are TRBV19 and TRBJ1-3; D gene unclear. Trimming removed 3 bases from V and 0 bases from J, with 12 bases in between. This CDR3 spans 16 amino acids. Germline V gives CDR1 LNHDA, CDR2 SQIVND (reference sequence). CDR3: CASSMAEVTSGNTIYF. The CDR3, as DNA: TGTGCCAGTAGTATGGCCGAGGTTACCTCTGGAAACACCATATATTTT.

The chain uses TRBV27 and TRBJ1-2; D is perhaps TRBD1 (5 bases). The CDR3 loop spans 15 amino acids. CDR1 is MNHEY, CDR2 SMNVEV, per germline (reference sequence). Trimming removed 5 bases at V and 8 bases at J, with 21 bases between. The CDR3 DNA reads as TGTGCCAGCAGTCCAAAACGATACAGGATTGAGGGCTACACCTTC. Translating it yields CASSPKRYRIEGYTF.

The chain links TRBV6-5 to TRBJ1-5, with D tentatively TRBD1 (5 bases). V was pared by 5 bases and J by 7 bases, with 15 bases between. Per the germline V gene, CDR1 is MNHEY and CDR2 is SVGAGI. The CDR3 is made up of 14 amino acids. CDR3 amino acids: CASSPDWGRQPQHF. CDR3 nucleotide sequence: TGTGCCAGCAGTCCTGACTGGGGGAGGCAGCCCCAGCATTTT.

The gene calls are TRBV9 and TRBJ2-2; possible D gene TRBD1, 6 bases. The CDR3 sequence is 14 residues long. Trimming left V 1 base short and J 5 bases short, with 9 bases between. Germline CDR1 is SGDLS and CDR2 is YYNGEE. The CDR3, as DNA: TGTGCCAGCAGCGTAAAAAGGGGGACCGGGGAGCTGTTTTTT. Translating it yields CASSVKRGTGELFF.

The chain couples TRBV28 to TRBJ2-7; 12 bases map to TRBD1. Germline assignment: CDR1 MDHEN and CDR2 SYDVKM. V lost 8 bases and J lost 3; bases outside the gene matches: 14. CDR3 length: 17 residues. This CDR3 reads CASLGTGGVGRFYEQYF. In DNA, the CDR3 is TGTGCCAGCCTAGGGACAGGGGGCGTCGGTCGGTTCTACGAGCAGTACTTC.

The chain couples TRBV7-2 to TRBJ2-5; D perhaps matches TRBD2 (6 bases). This CDR3 comprises 13 residues. CDR1 SGHTA and CDR2 FQGNSA come from the germline V gene. V was clipped by 5 bases and J by 3 bases, with 10 bases between them. This CDR3 is CASSRSGEETQYF. For the CDR3, the DNA is TGTGCCAGCAGCCGTAGCGGAGAAGAGACCCAGTACTTC.

With regard to this clone: Sequence at one end of the junction differs from germline and may be a read error. The chain combines TRBV28 with TRBJ1-2; D not certain. Germline V lookup: CDR1 MDHEN, CDR2 SYDVKM. The CDR3 has 11 residues. The CDR3 DNA sequence: TGTGCCACCAGTGAGGGCTATGGCTACACCTTC. It yields the protein CATSEGYGYTF.

V is TRBV2 and J is TRBJ2-7; TRBD2 aligns across 9 bases. Germline trimming cut 7 bases from V and 5 bases from J; bases unmatched to any gene: 9. There are 14 residues in the CDR3. The germline V gene has CDR1 SNHLY and CDR2 FYNNEI. The CDR3 here is CASMSSGSSHEQYF. The CDR3, as DNA: TGTGCCAGCATGAGTAGCGGGAGTTCCCACGAGCAGTACTTC.

The chain is built from TRBV27 and TRBJ1-5; D gene uncertain. CDR3 length: 13 amino acids. Germline assignment: CDR1 MNHEY and CDR2 SMNVEV (reference sequence). Trimming left V 10 bases short and J 2 bases short, with 12 bases between. CDR3 sequence reads: CATLQYRNQPQHF. The CDR3 DNA follows: TGTGCCACCTTACAATACCGCAATCAGCCCCAGCATTTT.

This clone was seen a single time. The chain uses TRBV29-1 and TRBJ2-2; 9 nucleotides agree with TRBD1. After removal of 7 bases from V and 6 bases from J, the junction contained 6 bases not matched to a gene. The V gene's germline CDR1 is SQVTM and CDR2 ANQGSEA. This CDR3 region has 13 residues. CDR3 in amino acids: CSGGQGYAGELFF. The CDR3 DNA sequence: TGCAGCGGTGGACAGGGGTACGCCGGGGAGCTGTTTTTT.

The chain recombines TRBV5-1 with TRBJ2-1; 9 bases align to TRBD1. CDR1 is SGHRS, CDR2 YFSETQ, per germline. Trimming removed 6 bases from V and 6 bases from J; junction bases left unmatched: 7. The CDR3 has 14 amino acids. The DNA of the CDR3 is TGCGCCAGCACACAGGGGGCGAGTTTCAATGAGCAGTTCTTC. It codes for CASTQGASFNEQFF.

The CDR3 DNA reads as TGTGCCAGCAGAAAAAGACTAGCGGCAAGAAATGAGCAGTTCTTC. Its protein is CASRKRLAARNEQFF. The chain uses TRBV6-1 and TRBJ2-1; 9 positions match TRBD2. V dropped 6 bases and J dropped 7; count of bases not matched to a gene: 10. Germline CDR1 is MNHNS and CDR2 is SASEGT. CDR3 length equals 15 residues.

The chain couples TRBV6-5 to TRBJ1-2; TRBD1 is a possible D gene (6 bases). Trimming pared 7 bases from V and 4 bases from J, leaving 19 bases between. Per germline, CDR1 MNHEY and CDR2 SVGAGI. The CDR3 sequence is 15 residues long. CDR3 protein: CASIKRGGQFYGYTF. The CDR3, as DNA: TGTGCCAGCATCAAACGCGGAGGACAGTTCTATGGCTACACCTTC.

This chain joins TRBV18 and TRBJ2-1; 10 nucleotides line up with TRBD2. The CDR3 loop spans 17 amino acids. Germline V lookup: CDR1 KGHSH, CDR2 LQKENI. The V segment lost 3 bases and the J segment 8 bases; nucleotides outside the gene matches: 13. The CDR3 DNA sequence: TGTGCCAGCTCACCTCCTTTTATGAGCGGGGGGGCAGATGAGCAGTTCTTC. Its translation is CASSPPFMSGGADEQFF. The whole variable domain, remainder taken from reference TRBV18 and TRBJ2-1, is NAGVMQNPRHLVRRRGQEARLRCSPMKGHSHVYWYRQLPEEGLKFMVYLQKENIIDESGMPKERFSAEFPKEGPSILRIQQVVRGDSAAYFCASSPPFMSGGADEQFFGPGTRLTVL.

Comment on this clone: Other nucleotide sequences from this sample produce the same CDR3. The CDR3 reads CASSLGQGYGYTF. For the CDR3, the DNA is TGTGCCAGCAGCTTGGGACAGGGCTATGGCTACACCTTC. The gene calls are TRBV7-9 and TRBJ1-2, with 9 positions matching TRBD1. This CDR3 contains 13 residues. Trimming removed 3 bases from V and 4 bases from J; junction bases left unmatched: 0. In germline, CDR1 is SEHNR, CDR2 FQNEAQ (reference sequence).

The chain combines TRBV19 with TRBJ1-2; D remains ambiguous. The V gene's germline CDR1 is LNHDA and CDR2 SQIVND (reference sequence). The CDR3 sequence is 15 residues long. The V end was cut by 7 bases, the J end by 0 bases, with 15 bases between. CDR3 bases: TGTGCCAGTACCCCGACCGACTCTTCTAACTATGGCTACACCTTC. Translated, it gives CASTPTDSSNYGYTF.